This TCR beta chain derives from a study of OX40 agonist ivuxolimab in advanced cancers. Context from the whole study: Ivuxolimab, which targeted the costimulatory receptor OX40 (CD134), was an agonistic, fully human IgG2 monoclonal antibody. The paper describes the monotherapy dose-escalation part (N ≈ 52 patients) of the phase I trial of ivuxolimab. Intravenous ivuxolimab was administered to patients every 2 weeks at six dose levels: 0.01, 0.1, 0.3, 1.5, 3 and 10 mg/kg. In the dose-escalation cohort, approximately 80% of patients were male, and the mean age was roughly 60 years with a range of roughly 20 to 79. Partial responses occurred in three dose-escalation patients: two with cutaneous melanoma and one with hepatocellular carcinoma. Among the approximately 50 dose-escalation patients, approximately 20 had hepatocellular carcinoma, roughly 15 melanoma, 9 renal cell carcinoma and 9 head and neck cancer. The point of sequencing TCRbeta in the periphery was to test whether ivuxolimab changed TCR sequence diversity and drove clonal T-cell expansion. Prior anti-PD-1, anti-PD-L1 or anti-CTLA-4 therapy was permitted, and approximately 40% of dose-escalation patients had received checkpoint inhibitors.

What the study reported, not specific to this receptor: At doses of 0.1 to 3.0 mg/kg, clonal expansion of both CD4+ and CD8+ blood T cells was observed from baseline to week 6. On average, CD8+ T cells showed more expanded clones than CD4+ T cells after ivuxolimab. In partial responders in the 0.1-3.0 mg/kg groups, normalized peripheral clonal expansion was found to be among the lowest, especially among CD8+ T cells. Low levels of normalized T-cell clonal expansion were also seen in some nonresponding patients. The antigen specificity of the peripheral T cells that underwent clonal expansion was not determined.

Patients with a history of autoimmune disease or receiving systemic immunosuppression were excluded from the trial. Peripheral blood for TCR sequencing was collected from all dose cohorts at baseline, on cycle 4 day 1, and on cycle 7 day 1. The samples were drawn from a first-in-human, open-label, multicenter phase I dose-escalation trial of ivuxolimab. Adults with locally advanced or metastatic melanoma, renal cell, hepatocellular, or head and neck squamous cell carcinoma were enrolled in the trial. Before TCR sequencing, CD4+ T cells and CD8+ T cells were sorted from peripheral blood as separate populations. To sequence the TCRbeta CDR3 region, genomic DNA was isolated from the sorted cells. The immunoSEQ Assay was used for sequencing of TCRbeta CDR3 regions. Imported from immuneACCESS, the table was reduced by TCRdb to in-frame sequences with V and J called. These copies leave out some clones; in studies compared against another copy, an unresolved V gene accounts for under half, and the cause of the remainder is not known. In all, the sample holds roughly 81,000 clones, and approximately 85% of those were seen once. The ten top clones hold 5% to 7% of the sample.

As concerns this clone: What antigen it recognizes has not been identified. No qualities accompany the bases; no much larger clone lies one base away.

Via the germline V gene, CDR1 is SGHRS and CDR2 YFSETQ. V is cut by 5 bases and J by 5 bases, and the space between the germline ends is 9 bases. Taken from cysteine to phenylalanine, the CDR3 has 12 residues. The CDR3 DNA has 36 bases and is translated from base 1. The origin of this receptor is an adult with an advanced solid tumor such as melanoma, head and neck, liver or kidney cancer. The sequence links TRBV5-1 to TRBJ2-3; the D gene cannot be resolved reliably. This specimen consisted of CD4+ or CD8+ T cells sorted from blood, obtained in a trial of the OX40 agonist ivuxolimab. The CDR3 loop reads CASRGTGDTQYF. The bases read TGCGCCAGCAGGGGAACTGGAGATACGCAGTATTTT.